This paragraph reports one T cell receptor (beta chain). The table came from immunoSEQ multiplex PCR; TCRdb's copy has only in-frame clones and leaves some out. This repertoire shows 120,000 to 150,000 clones, more than 70% found once; its top ten account for 28%. The data originate from a study of blood T cell repertoires in COVID-19. This sequence originates from a human donor in a cohort sampled during active COVID-19. Material: peripheral blood.

CDR3 residues: CASSQDTGLAFF. DNA of the CDR3: TGTGCCAGCAGCCAGGACACGGGCTTGGCTTTCTTT. The chain uses TRBV3-1 (or the pseudogene TRBV3-2) and TRBJ1-1; D might be TRBD1 (5 bases). Trimming took 3 bases from V and 11 from J, leaving 13 bases between them. CDR1 is LGHDT and CDR2 is YNNKEL in the germline V gene (reference sequence). This CDR3 is built from 12 residues.